A selection of T cell receptor beta chains follows, all from one sample in a study of blood T cell repertoires in COVID-19. Sequenced by immunoSEQ multiplex PCR; TCRdb stores in-frame clones only, minus some. This sample has 55,000 to 75,000 clones, with over 70% found just once. Sequencing used peripheral blood. Every receptor here comes from a man in his 70s who had recovered from COVID-19. The CDR3 runs from the conserved cysteine through the conserved F or W. The order of the fields is clone size, D gene, J gene, V gene, CDR3 protein, CDR3 DNA. The D gene is left open where the match is weak. Part of the rows lack a size; the others show once, few, many or a class for expanded clones.

>once|.|TRBJ2-7|TRBV14
CASSRRQDYEQYF
TGTGCCAGCAGCCGAAGACAGGACTACGAGCAGTACTTC
>once|TRBD1|TRBJ2-1|TRBV15
CATSREKGQIYNEQFF
TGTGCCACCAGCAGAGAGAAGGGACAGATCTACAATGAGCAGTTCTTC
>.|.|TRBJ2-7|TRBV6-5
CASRGTSISYEQYF
TGTGCCAGCAGGGGTACTAGCATCTCCTACGAGCAGTACTTC
>.|TRBD2|TRBJ2-7|TRBV10-3
CAISDQGTSGKYEQYF
TGTGCCATCAGTGATCAGGGGACTAGCGGGAAATACGAGCAGTACTTC
>.|.|TRBJ2-4|TRBV2
CASRQDSDVAKNIQYF
TGTGCCAGCAGGCAGGACTCTGACGTAGCCAAAAACATTCAGTACTTC
>few|.|TRBJ2-3|TRBV4-3
CASSQAIGSNTDTQYF
TGCGCCAGCAGCCAAGCCATCGGGTCCAACACAGATACGCAGTATTTT
>.|TRBD2|TRBJ2-3|TRBV6-2/TRBV6-3
CASSYGLAGGPISTDTQYF
TGTGCCAGCAGTTATGGACTAGCGGGGGGGCCGATCAGCACAGATACGCAGTATTTT
>.|TRBD1|TRBJ2-2|TRBV5-1
CASSLVLSGGSGELFF
TGCGCCAGCAGCTTGGTCTTGTCAGGGGGTTCCGGGGAGCTGTTTTTT
>.|TRBD1|TRBJ2-1|TRBV6-2/TRBV6-3
CASSYSRQGANNEQFF
TGTGCCAGCAGTTACTCTCGACAGGGGGCCAACAATGAGCAGTTCTTC
>.|.|TRBJ2-1|TRBV7-2
CASSLAASAAYNEQFF
TGTGCCAGCAGCTTAGCGGCTAGCGCGGCCTACAATGAGCAGTTCTTC
>.|TRBD2|TRBJ2-1|TRBV6-5
CASSFTSGRSYEQFF
TGTGCCAGCAGTTTCACTAGCGGGAGATCTTATGAGCAGTTCTTC
>.|TRBD1|TRBJ1-2|TRBV7-2
CASSPGTGGGYNYGYTF
TGTGCCAGCAGCCCCGGGACAGGGGGCGGCTATAACTATGGCTACACCTTC
>.|TRBD1|TRBJ1-6|TRBV7-9
CAGDVGQGPSPLHF
TGTGCCGGGGACGTGGGACAGGGGCCCTCACCCCTCCACTTT
>.|TRBD1|TRBJ2-4|TRBV27
CASSYKDRGFIQYF
TGTGCCAGCAGTTATAAGGACAGGGGGTTCATTCAGTACTTC
>.|.|TRBJ1-2|TRBV6-4
CASSDSRGGSSYGYTF
TGTGCCAGCAGTGACTCTCGGGGAGGGTCAAGTTATGGCTACACCTTC
>.|.|TRBJ2-2|TRBV5-6
CASSLTSGTGELFF
TGTGCCAGCAGCTTGACTAGTGGGACCGGGGAGCTGTTTTTT
>few|.|TRBJ2-5|TRBV4-3
CASSQDSGTTETQYF
TGCGCCAGCAGCCAAGACTCCGGGACAACAGAGACCCAGTACTTC
>many|TRBD1|TRBJ1-2|TRBV2
CASSTDRGRKGYTF
TGTGCCAGCAGTACCGACAGGGGGCGGAAGGGCTACACCTTC
>.|.|TRBJ1-1|TRBV9
CASSQSLTVNTETFF
TGTGCCAGCAGCCAGTCCCTGACAGTCAACACTGAAACTTTCTTT
>.|TRBD1|TRBJ1-1|TRBV5-1
CASSLFGTGMNMNTEAFF
TGCGCCAGCAGCTTGTTCGGGACAGGGATGAACATGAACACTGAAGCTTTCTTT
>.|TRBD1|TRBJ1-2|TRBV7-9
CASSSNQGAPYGYTF
TGTGCCAGCAGTTCCAACCAGGGGGCGCCCTATGGCTACACCTTC
>.|.|TRBJ1-2|TRBV6-5
CASSAGYGYTF
TGTGCCAGCAGCGCAGGTTATGGCTACACCTTC